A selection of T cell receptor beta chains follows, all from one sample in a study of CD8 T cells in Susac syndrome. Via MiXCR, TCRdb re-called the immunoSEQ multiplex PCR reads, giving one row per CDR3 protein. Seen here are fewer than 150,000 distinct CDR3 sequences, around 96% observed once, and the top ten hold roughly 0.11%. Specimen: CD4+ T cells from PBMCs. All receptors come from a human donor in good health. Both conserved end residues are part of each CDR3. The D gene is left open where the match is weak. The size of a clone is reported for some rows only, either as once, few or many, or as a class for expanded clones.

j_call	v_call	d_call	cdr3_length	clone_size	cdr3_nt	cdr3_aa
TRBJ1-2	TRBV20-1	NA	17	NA	TGCAGTGCTAGACCTGGGCTTAGACAGGCAGCTAACTATGGCTACACCTTC	CSARPGLRQAANYGYTF
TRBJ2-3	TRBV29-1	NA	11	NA	TGCAGCGTTAGACGGGCGGATACGCAGTATTTT	CSVRRADTQYF
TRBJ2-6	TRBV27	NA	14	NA	TGTGCCAGCAGTTTATTAACTGGGGCCAACGTCCTGACTTTC	CASSLLTGANVLTF
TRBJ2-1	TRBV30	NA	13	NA	TGTGCCTGGAGCCCCGACTGGAACAATGAGCAGTTCTTC	CAWSPDWNNEQFF
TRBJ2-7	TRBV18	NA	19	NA	TGTGCCAGCTCACCACCGTCGTTCCCCTCGGGACCTGGGGCCTACGAGCAGTACTTC	CASSPPSFPSGPGAYEQYF
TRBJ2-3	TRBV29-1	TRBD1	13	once	TGCAGCGTCCGACAGGGGGGCACAGATACGCAGTATTTT	CSVRQGGTDTQYF
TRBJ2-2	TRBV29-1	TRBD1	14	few	TGCAGCGTTGGAGGACAGGGTCAGCGGGGGGAGCTGTTTTTT	CSVGGQGQRGELFF
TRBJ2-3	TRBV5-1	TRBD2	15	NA	TGCGCCAGCGGGAGGAGGACTAGCCGCACAGATACGCAGTATTTT	CASGRRTSRTDTQYF
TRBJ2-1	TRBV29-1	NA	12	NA	TGCAGCGTTGTGCCCCTAGGGAATGAGCAGTTCTTC	CSVVPLGNEQFF
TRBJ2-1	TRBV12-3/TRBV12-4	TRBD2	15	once	TGTGCCAGCCGACTGGGGACTATTTCCTACAATGAGCAGTTCTTC	CASRLGTISYNEQFF
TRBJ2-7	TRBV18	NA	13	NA	TGTGCCAGCTCATCGATAGCAAACTCGGAGCAGTACTTC	CASSSIANSEQYF
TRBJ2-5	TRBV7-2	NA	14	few	TGTGCCAGCAGTCATAGCGGAAACCAAGAGACCCAGTACTTC	CASSHSGNQETQYF
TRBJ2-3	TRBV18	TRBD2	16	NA	TGTGCCAGCTCACCATCGGGACTAGCCCACACAGATACGCAGTATTTT	CASSPSGLAHTDTQYF
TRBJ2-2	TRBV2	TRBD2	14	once	TGTGCCATTGAACTAGCGGGAGTGGCCGGGGAGCTGTTTTTT	CAIELAGVAGELFF
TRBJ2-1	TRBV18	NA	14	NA	TGTGCCAGCTCCCCCAATTACAGGAACAATGAGCAGTTCTTC	CASSPNYRNNEQFF
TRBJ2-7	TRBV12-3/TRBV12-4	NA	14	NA	TGTGCCAGCAGCCCGGGACACCAATCCTACGAGCAGTACTTC	CASSPGHQSYEQYF
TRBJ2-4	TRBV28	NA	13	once	TGTGCCAGCAGTCCCGGGGGAAGGAACATTCAGTACTTC	CASSPGGRNIQYF
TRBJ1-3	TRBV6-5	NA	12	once	TGTGCCAGCACAACTCCTGGAAACACCATATATTTT	CASTTPGNTIYF
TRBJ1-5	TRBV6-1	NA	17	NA	TGTGCCAGCAGCGACCCGGGGCAGCTTTATAGCAATCAGCCCCAGCATTTT	CASSDPGQLYSNQPQHF
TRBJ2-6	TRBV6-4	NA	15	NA	TGTGCCAGCCAGCAAACAGGGTCTGGGGCCAACGTCCTGACTTTC	CASQQTGSGANVLTF
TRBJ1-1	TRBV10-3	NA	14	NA	TGTGCCATCAGTGAGGCCGGGGCCGGGGTAAAGGCTTTCTTT	CAISEAGAGVKAFF
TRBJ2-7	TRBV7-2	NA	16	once	TGTGCCAGCAGCCCCTCCGCCCCTGGTCGCTCCTACGAGCAGTACTTC	CASSPSAPGRSYEQYF
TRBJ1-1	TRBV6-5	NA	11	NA	TGTGCCAGCAGTTTTGGACCTGAAGCTTTCTTT	CASSFGPEAFF
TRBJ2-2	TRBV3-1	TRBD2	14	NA	TGTGCCACTTTAGCGGGAGAGGTCACCGGGGAGCTGTTTTTT	CATLAGEVTGELFF
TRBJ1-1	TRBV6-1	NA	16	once	TGTGCCAGCAGGGACAGCCCAAGCTACCCGAACACTGAAGCTTTCTTT	CASRDSPSYPNTEAFF
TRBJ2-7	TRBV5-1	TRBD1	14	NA	TGCGCCAGCAGCTTCACAGGGGAATCCTACGAGCAGTACTTC	CASSFTGESYEQYF
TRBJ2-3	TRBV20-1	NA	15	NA	TGCAGTGCTAGATTAGGCGGCCTGGACACAGATACGCAGTATTTT	CSARLGGLDTDTQYF
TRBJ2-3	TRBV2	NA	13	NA	TGTGCCAGCATCCGGGACTTCACAGATACGCAGTATTTT	CASIRDFTDTQYF
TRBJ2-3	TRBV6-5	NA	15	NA	TGTGCCAGCAGTTACTCGCCAGGGTCCACAGATACGCAGTATTTT	CASSYSPGSTDTQYF
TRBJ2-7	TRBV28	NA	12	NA	TGTGCCGCGGAGGACACCCTCTACGAGCAGTACTTC	CAAEDTLYEQYF
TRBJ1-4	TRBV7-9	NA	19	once	TGTGCCAGCAGCTTGGGGAGTAAGCTTCAGGTTTCAACTAATGAAAAACTGTTTTTT	CASSLGSKLQVSTNEKLFF
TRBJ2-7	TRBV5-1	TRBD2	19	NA	TGCGCCAGCAGCTCGGCCAAGGAAGCGGGAGGTCCCCTGGGCTACGAGCAGTACTTC	CASSSAKEAGGPLGYEQYF
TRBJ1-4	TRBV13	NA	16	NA	TGTGCCAGCAGCGGAACCAAGCCCTCTTCAAATGAAAAACTGTTTTTT	CASSGTKPSSNEKLFF
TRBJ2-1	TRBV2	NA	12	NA	TGTGCCAGCAGAGAACAGGGCAATGAGCAGTTCTTC	CASREQGNEQFF
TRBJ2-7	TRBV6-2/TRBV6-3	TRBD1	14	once	TGTGCCAGCAGCTTGGGACAGGGATTCCACGAGCAGTACTTC	CASSLGQGFHEQYF
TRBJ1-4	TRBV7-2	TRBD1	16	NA	TGTGCCAGCCGGGGTATATCGGGACAGCCGGGCGAAAAACTGTTTTTT	CASRGISGQPGEKLFF